This TCR beta chain is drawn from a study of OX40 agonist ivuxolimab in advanced cancers. At the level of the study: Patients enrolled in dose escalation were diagnosed with hepatocellular carcinoma, melanoma, renal cell or head and neck cancer. Participants could have had prior anti-PD-1, anti-PD-L1 or anti-CTLA-4 therapy, and around 43% had some. Study-wide results and limits: The study found among the lowest clonal expansion in partial responders at 0.1-3.0 mg/kg.

CDR1 is MNHNY, CDR2 SVGAGI, per germline (reference sequence). CDR3 length equals 14 residues. V was trimmed by 6 bases and J by 3 bases, leaving 15 bases between them. The sampling schedule covered blood at baseline, cycle 4 day 1, and cycle 7 day 1. In the case of this clone: Its antigen is still unknown.

Only in-frame clones appear in the TCRdb table, and some are missing; sequencing was by immunoSEQ multiplex PCR. The sample has over 25,000 clones, more than 75% seen once. This clonotype originated in an adult with an advanced solid tumor such as melanoma, head and neck, liver or kidney cancer. The material sequenced was CD4+ or CD8+ T cells sorted from blood, taken in a trial of the OX40 agonist ivuxolimab. The rearrangement uses TRBV6-6 and TRBJ2-7, with D perhaps matching TRBD1 (6 bases). In DNA form, the CDR3 reads TGTGCCAGCAGCGACGGGACAAATTACTACGAGCAGTACTTC. Its protein product is CASSDGTNYYEQYF.